This T cell receptor beta chain was observed in a study of CD8 T cells in ankylosing spondylitis. Using its own MiXCR run on the 5' RACE reads, TCRdb lists one record per CDR3 protein. The data contain tens of thousands of distinct CDR3 sequences, more than 5.5% of them singletons. Study-wide results and limits: Made up of under 10 highly homologous variants, a TCR beta motif appeared characteristic of ankylosing spondylitis blood.

At least ten counts were recorded for this clonotype. Its antigen is unknown. The TCR sequence derives from a male donor with ankylosing spondylitis. The sample comprised synovial fluid, either unsorted or a sorted T cell fraction (not recorded which).

CDR3 loop: CASSPLTLRTGDTEAFF. The CDR3 nucleotides are TGTGCCAGCAGCCCTCTTACCCTCCGGACAGGGGACACTGAAGCTTTCTTT. The chain combines TRBV16 with TRBJ1-1; 9 nucleotides align to TRBD1. Germline trimming cut 4 bases from V and 3 bases from J; bases unmatched to any gene: 12. This CDR3 spans 17 amino acids. Looked up from germline, CDR1 is KGHSY and CDR2 is FQNENV.